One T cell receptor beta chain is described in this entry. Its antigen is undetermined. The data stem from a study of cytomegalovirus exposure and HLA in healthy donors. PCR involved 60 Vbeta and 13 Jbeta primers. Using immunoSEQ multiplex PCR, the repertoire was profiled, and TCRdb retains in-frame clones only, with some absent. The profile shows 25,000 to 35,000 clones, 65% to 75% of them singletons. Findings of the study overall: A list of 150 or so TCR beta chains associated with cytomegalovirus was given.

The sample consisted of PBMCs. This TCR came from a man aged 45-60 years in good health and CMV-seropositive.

Here the CDR3 DNA reads TGTGCCAGCAGTTATAAAACGGTAATACCCTACGAGCAGTACTTC. This translates into CASSYKTVIPYEQYF. This chain links TRBV5-8 with TRBJ2-7; D gene ambiguous. The CDR3 extends over 15 amino acids. Trimming shortened V by 5 bases and J by 2 bases, and 17 bases separated the two germline ends. Germline-derived CDR1 and CDR2 are SGHTS and YDEGEE.